This entry concerns a single TCR beta chain. In the study's own analysis: From reference gene primer amplification, estimates of nucleated cell counts were derived. Here immunoSEQ multiplex PCR was the method, and the copy in TCRdb shows in-frame clones only, minus some. The V and J calls and clone size come from that table; D and trimming were worked out from the DNA. This sample has approximately 210,000 clones; almost 85% occur once, and the top ten carry around 12%. Germline V gene lookup returns CDR1 MNHEY and CDR2 SVGAGI. Germline trimming cut 2 bases from V and 6 bases from J; bases unmatched to any gene: 1. CDR3 length equals 13 residues. This sample was taken from a study of blood T cell repertoires in COVID-19. Overall study: COVID-19 samples collected from the United States, Italy and Spain covered acute and convalescent phases. PBMCs, B-cell-depleted T cells, or T cells were the source of the cDNA or gDNA that made up the material.

Sequenced material: peripheral blood. V usage is TRBV6-5 and J usage is TRBJ1-1; TRBD1 agrees at 9 bases. This sequence was found in a woman aged 40 to 49 with acute or convalescent COVID-19. The CDR3 protein is CASSYDRGAEAFF. CDR3 coding DNA: TGTGCCAGCAGTTACGACAGGGGGGCTGAAGCTTTCTTT.